Reported below is one TCR beta chain. Its antigen is currently unknown. The J segment lost 6 bases and the V segment lost 4 bases, leaving 9 bases of the junction unmatched. The CDR3 contains 16 residues. Germline assignment: CDR1 LNHDA and CDR2 SQIVND (reference sequence). Generated by immunoSEQ multiplex PCR, the TCRdb table keeps only in-frame clones and is missing some. The repertoire holds around 95,000 clones, with 80% to 90% as singletons. The data were obtained in a study of identifying expanded T cells in peripheral blood. Study conclusions and caveats: Technical replicates showed about 1.2 changed clones; roughly two weeks around 15; four weeks 19. Clone count variance between roughly 2-week samples rose with total template count.

Sequencing was performed on blood. This chain links TRBV19 with TRBJ1-5, with TRBD1 identical over 10 bases. The origin of this receptor is a person aged 18 to 70 in good health. The CDR3 region is CASSTRTGGKGQPQHF. The CDR3 region has the DNA TGTGCCAGTAGTACACGGACAGGGGGTAAGGGTCAGCCCCAGCATTTT.